Following are 7 T cell receptor beta chains from one sample sequenced in a study of T cell responses to AZD1222 COVID-19 vaccine. Method: immunoSEQ multiplex PCR; TCRdb's copy keeps in-frame clones and lacks some. The sample records about 110,000 clones, around 91% being singletons. Source: peripheral blood, taken on day 0 of AZD1222 vaccination. These receptors were obtained from an adult in good health.

This chain connects TRBV18 to TRBJ2-5; no definite D call. Trimming removed 3 bases from V and 2 bases from J, with 7 bases in between. Germline loops: CDR1 KGHSH, CDR2 LQKENI. The CDR3 extends over 13 amino acids. CDR3 sequence reads: CASSPGSQETQYF. CDR3 coding DNA: TGTGCCAGCTCACCTGGGTCACAAGAGACCCAGTACTTC.

This clone is a singleton in its sample. This chain joins TRBV30 and TRBJ2-1; maybe TRBD1 (5 bases). Germline values: CDR1 GTSNPN, CDR2 SVGIG (reference sequence). CDR3 length: 14 amino acids. V dropped 0 bases and J dropped 10 bases, with 16 bases sitting between them. The CDR3 nucleotides read TGTGCCTGGAGTGTACTGTTCAGGGTTGGGGAGCAGTTCTTC. Translating gives CAWSVLFRVGEQFF.

The chain links TRBV6-6 to TRBJ1-5; TRBD1 agrees at 7 bases. CDR1 and CDR2 (germline): MNHNY, SVGAGI (reference sequence). The V segment lost 2 bases and the J segment 4 bases; nucleotides outside the gene matches: 5. The CDR3 has 15 residues. In DNA form, the CDR3 reads TGTGCCAGCAGTTACGCAAACAGGGGTAATCAGCCCCAGCATTTT. Translating it yields CASSYANRGNQPQHF.

The chain has TRBV18 and TRBJ2-7; 10 bases are shared with TRBD2. The CDR3 contains 16 residues. V gave up 3 bases and J gave up 7 bases; unmatched junction bases: 12. Germline V gene lookup returns CDR1 KGHSH and CDR2 LQKENI. The chain's CDR3 is CASSPTGTSVSWEQYF. The CDR3 coding sequence is TGTGCCAGCTCACCCACCGGGACTAGCGTTAGTTGGGAGCAGTACTTC.

This chain uses TRBV3-1 (or the pseudogene TRBV3-2) with TRBJ1-4, with a tentative D call TRBD1 (6 bases). Germline CDR1 and CDR2: LGHDT and YNNKEL (reference sequence). The V end lost 4 bases, the J end lost 7 bases, and 19 bases lay between the germline ends. The CDR3 loop spans 16 amino acids. The DNA for the CDR3 is TGTGCCAGCAGCCCCTTTATTACCCGAGGGGGTGAAAAACTGTTTTTT. The encoded protein is CASSPFITRGGEKLFF.

The chain combines TRBV5-1 with TRBJ2-1; D gene uncertain. V was cut by 3 bases and J by 0 bases, with 13 bases left in between. The CDR3 spans 16 residues. The germline CDR1 and CDR2 sequences are SGHRS and YFSETQ. For the CDR3, the DNA is TGCGCCAGCAGCTATCCCGGACGTAACTCCTACAATGAGCAGTTCTTC. It is translated as CASSYPGRNSYNEQFF.

This chain connects TRBV5-8 to TRBJ1-1; D ambiguous. The CDR3 is made up of 14 amino acids. Germline CDR1 reads SGHTS; CDR2 reads YDEGEE. Trimming shortened V by 4 bases and J by 2 bases, and 12 bases separated the two germline ends. CDR3 sequence reads: CASSPRMGNTEAFF. Here the CDR3 DNA reads TGTGCCAGCAGCCCGCGGATGGGCAACACTGAAGCTTTCTTT.